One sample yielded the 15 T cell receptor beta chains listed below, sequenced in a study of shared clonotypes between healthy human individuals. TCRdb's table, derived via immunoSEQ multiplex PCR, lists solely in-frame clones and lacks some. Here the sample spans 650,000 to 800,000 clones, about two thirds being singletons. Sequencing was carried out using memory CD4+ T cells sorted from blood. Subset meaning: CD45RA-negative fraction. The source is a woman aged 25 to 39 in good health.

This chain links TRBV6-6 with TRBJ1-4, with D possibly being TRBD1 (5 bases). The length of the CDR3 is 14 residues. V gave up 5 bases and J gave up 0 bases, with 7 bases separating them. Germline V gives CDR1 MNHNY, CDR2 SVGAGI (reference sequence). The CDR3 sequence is CASSPGPTNEKLFF. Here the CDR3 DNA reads TGTGCCAGCAGTCCGGGGCCAACTAATGAAAAACTGTTTTTT.

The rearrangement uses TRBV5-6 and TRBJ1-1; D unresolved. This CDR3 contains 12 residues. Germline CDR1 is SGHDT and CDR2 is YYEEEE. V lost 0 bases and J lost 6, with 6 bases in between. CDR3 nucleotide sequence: TGTGCCAGCAGCTTGGAGGGTGCTGAAGCTTTCTTT. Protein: CASSLEGAEAFF.

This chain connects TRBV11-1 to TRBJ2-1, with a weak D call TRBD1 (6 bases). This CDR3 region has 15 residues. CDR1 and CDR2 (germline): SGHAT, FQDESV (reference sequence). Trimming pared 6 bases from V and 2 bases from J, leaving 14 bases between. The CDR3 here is CASRQQGSTYNEQFF. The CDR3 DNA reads TGTGCCAGCAGACAACAGGGTAGCACCTACAATGAGCAGTTCTTC.

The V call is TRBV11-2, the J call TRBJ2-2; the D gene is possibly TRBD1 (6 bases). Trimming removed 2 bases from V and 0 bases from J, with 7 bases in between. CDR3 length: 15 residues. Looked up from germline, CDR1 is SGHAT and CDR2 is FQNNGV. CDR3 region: CASSLSGANTGELFF. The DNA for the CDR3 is TGTGCCAGCAGCTTATCAGGGGCGAACACCGGGGAGCTGTTTTTT.

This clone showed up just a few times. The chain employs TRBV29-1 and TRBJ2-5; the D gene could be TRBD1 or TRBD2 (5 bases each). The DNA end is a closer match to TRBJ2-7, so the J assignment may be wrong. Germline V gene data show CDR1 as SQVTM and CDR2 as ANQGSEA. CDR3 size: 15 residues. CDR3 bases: TGCAGCGTCCTGTCCGGGACCGATATAGCCTACGAGCAGTACTTC. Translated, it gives CSVLSGTDIAYEQYF.

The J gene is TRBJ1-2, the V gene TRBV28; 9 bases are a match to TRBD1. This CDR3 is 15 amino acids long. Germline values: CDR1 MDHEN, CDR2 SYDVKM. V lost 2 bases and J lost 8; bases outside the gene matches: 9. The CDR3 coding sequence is TGTGCCAGCAGTTTAAGACAGGGGGTAATTGTAGGCTACACCTTC. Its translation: CASSLRQGVIVGYTF.

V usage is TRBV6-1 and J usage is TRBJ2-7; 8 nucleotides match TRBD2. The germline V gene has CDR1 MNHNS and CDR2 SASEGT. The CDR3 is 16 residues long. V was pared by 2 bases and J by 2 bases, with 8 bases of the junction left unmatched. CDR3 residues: CASSELASGSPYEQYF. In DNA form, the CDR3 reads TGTGCCAGCAGTGAATTGGCTAGCGGGTCTCCCTACGAGCAGTACTTC.

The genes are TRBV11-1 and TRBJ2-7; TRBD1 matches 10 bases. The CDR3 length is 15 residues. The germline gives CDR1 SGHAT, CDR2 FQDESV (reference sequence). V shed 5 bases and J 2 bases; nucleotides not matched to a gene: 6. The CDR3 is CASSPTGTGAYEQYF. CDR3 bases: TGTGCCAGCAGCCCCACCGGGACAGGGGCCTACGAGCAGTACTTC. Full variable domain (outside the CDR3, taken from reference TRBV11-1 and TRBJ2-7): EAEVAQSPRYKITEKSQAVAFWCDPISGHATLYWYRQILGQGPELLVQFQDESVVDDSQLPKDRFSAERLKGVDSTLKIQPAELGDSAMYLCASSPTGTGAYEQYFGPGTRLTVT.

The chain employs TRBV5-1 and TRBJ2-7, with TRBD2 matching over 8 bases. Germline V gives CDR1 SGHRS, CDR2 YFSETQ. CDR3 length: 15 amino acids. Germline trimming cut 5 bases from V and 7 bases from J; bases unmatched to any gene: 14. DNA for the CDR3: TGCGCCAGCAGTACCTTCGGGGGGGGCGCTAATGAGCAGTACTTC. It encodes CASSTFGGGANEQYF.

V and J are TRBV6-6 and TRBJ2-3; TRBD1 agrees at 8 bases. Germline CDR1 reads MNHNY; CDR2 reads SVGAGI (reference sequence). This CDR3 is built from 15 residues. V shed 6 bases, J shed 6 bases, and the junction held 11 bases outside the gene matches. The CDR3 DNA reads TGTGCCAGCAGACCCGGGACAGGCTACTGGGATACGCAGTATTTT. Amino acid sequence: CASRPGTGYWDTQYF.

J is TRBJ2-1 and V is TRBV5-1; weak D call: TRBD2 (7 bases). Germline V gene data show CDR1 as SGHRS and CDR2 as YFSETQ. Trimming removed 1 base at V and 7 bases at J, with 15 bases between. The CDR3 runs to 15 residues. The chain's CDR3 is CASSLLMGGPNEQFF. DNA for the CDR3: TGCGCCAGCAGCTTGTTAATGGGGGGGCCAAATGAGCAGTTCTTC.

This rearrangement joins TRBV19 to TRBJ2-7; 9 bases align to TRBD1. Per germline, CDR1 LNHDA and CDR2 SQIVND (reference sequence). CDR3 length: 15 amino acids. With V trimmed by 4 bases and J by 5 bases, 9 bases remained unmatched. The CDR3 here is CASSKPGQGADEQYF. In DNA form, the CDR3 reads TGTGCCAGTAGTAAACCGGGACAGGGAGCCGACGAGCAGTACTTC.

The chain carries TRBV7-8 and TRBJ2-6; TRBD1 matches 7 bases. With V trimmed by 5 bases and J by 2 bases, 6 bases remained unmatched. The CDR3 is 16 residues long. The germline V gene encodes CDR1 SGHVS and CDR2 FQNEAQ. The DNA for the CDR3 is TGTGCCAGCAGCCGTGGACAGGCCACTGGGGCCAACGTCCTGACTTTC. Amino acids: CASSRGQATGANVLTF.

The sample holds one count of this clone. The CDR3 sequence: CASSQDLGRYNEQFF. Written as DNA, the CDR3 is TGTGCCAGCAGCCAAGACCTGGGACGCTACAATGAGCAGTTCTTC. The chain joins TRBV14 to TRBJ2-1; D is tentatively TRBD1 or TRBD2 (5 bases each). Per germline, CDR1 SGHDN and CDR2 FVKESK. This CDR3 has 15 residues. Between the trimmed V and J ends, which lost 0 bases and 3 bases, there was a span of 9 bases.

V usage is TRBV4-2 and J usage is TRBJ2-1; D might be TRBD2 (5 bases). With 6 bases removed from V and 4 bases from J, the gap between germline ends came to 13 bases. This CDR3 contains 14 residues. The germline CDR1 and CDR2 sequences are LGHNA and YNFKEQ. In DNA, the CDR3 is TGTGCCAGCAGAGAGGGAACAAATTACAATGAGCAGTTCTTC. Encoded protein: CASREGTNYNEQFF.